The T cell receptor beta chain described here comes from a study of shared clonotypes between healthy human individuals. For the study at large: Contributing individuals were a couple of females and a few males aged 18 to 49.

In germline, CDR1 is SGHAT, CDR2 FQNNGV. This CDR3 is built from 15 residues. The ends lost 4 bases at V and 8 bases at J; junction bases unmatched: 11. Generated by immunoSEQ multiplex PCR, the TCRdb table keeps only in-frame clones and is missing some. The sample comprises 900,000 to 1,200,000 clones, about four fifths of which are singletons, and around 0.6% rests with the top ten. The sequence came from a man in his late teens or twenties in good health. Some clones in this sample may be carry-over from other donors' samples. The specimen was memory CD4+ T cells from PBMCs. The subset was: CD45RA-negative fraction. The chain combines TRBV11-2 with TRBJ2-1, with 7 bases that match TRBD2. The CDR3 nucleotides read TGTGCCAGCAGCTCTCTGGGCGGGAGTTGGGATGAGCAGTTCTTC. Translated: CASSSLGGSWDEQFF.